Listed below are T cell receptor beta chains from one sample, sequenced in a study of shared clonotypes between healthy human individuals. Clones were read by immunoSEQ multiplex PCR, and TCRdb kept only the in-frame ones, dropping some. Of approximately 640,000 clones in the sample, less than 95% were seen once. The sample taken for sequencing was memory CD8+ T cells from PBMCs. These receptors were obtained from a man between 18 and 35 years old in good health. Some clones in this sample may be carry-over from other donors' samples. CDR3s include the opening cysteine and the closing phenylalanine or tryptophan. Each record gives: J gene, V gene, clone size, D gene, CDR3 protein, CDR3 DNA. The D gene is left open where the match is weak. Clone size, where shown, is once, few, many, or a class for clones that have expanded.

TRBJ2-7	TRBV27	.	.	CASSEEGRGLYEQYF	TGTGCCAGCAGCGAGGAGGGCAGGGGACTTTACGAGCAGTACTTC
TRBJ2-1	TRBV27	.	TRBD2	CASSSKAGGSYNEQFF	TGTGCCAGCAGTTCGAAAGCGGGAGGGTCCTACAATGAGCAGTTCTTC
TRBJ2-5	TRBV5-1	.	TRBD2	CASSQPPMGTSAQETQYF	TGCGCCAGCAGCCAGCCCCCGATGGGGACTAGCGCACAAGAGACCCAGTACTTC
TRBJ2-5	TRBV29-1	.	TRBD2	CSVEVGRAGEQYF	TGCAGCGTTGAAGTCGGGAGGGCCGGGGAGCAGTACTTC
TRBJ1-4	TRBV9	.	.	CASGTGNEKLFF	TGTGCCAGCGGAACAGGGAATGAAAAACTGTTTTTT
TRBJ2-5	TRBV7-6	.	TRBD2	CASSLLAGDQETQYF	TGTGCCAGCAGCTTACTAGCGGGAGATCAAGAGACCCAGTACTTC
TRBJ2-3	TRBV9	.	TRBD1	CASSVEGTGGSTDTQYF	TGTGCCAGCAGCGTAGAGGGGACAGGGGGGAGCACAGATACGCAGTATTTT
TRBJ1-2	TRBV4-2	once	.	CASSPKGANYGYTF	TGTGCCAGCAGCCCCAAAGGCGCCAACTATGGCTACACCTTC
TRBJ2-1	TRBV11-2	.	.	CASSLPRDEQFF	TGTGCCAGCAGCTTACCCCGCGATGAGCAGTTCTTC
TRBJ1-1	TRBV19	.	.	CASSPRGPAKLEAFF	TGTGCCAGTAGTCCCCGCGGACCCGCGAAACTTGAAGCTTTCTTT